Presented here are 4 T cell receptor beta chains from one specimen sequenced in a study of blood T cell repertoires in COVID-19. Assay: immunoSEQ multiplex PCR; the TCRdb copy retains only in-frame clones and omits some. Of 150,000 or so clones in the sample, about 85% were seen once. The specimen sequenced was peripheral blood. The receptor source for this set is a woman in her 70s with COVID-19, enrolled during active disease.

This chain links TRBV29-1 with TRBJ2-3, with TRBD2 identical over 11 bases. After removal of 8 bases from V and 6 bases from J, the junction contained 13 bases not matched to a gene. This CDR3 is 15 amino acids long. Per germline, CDR1 SQVTM and CDR2 ANQGSEA. CDR3 DNA sequence: TGCAGCATCGGGACTAGCGGAACTAAGGTTGATACGCAGTATTTT. Translation: CSIGTSGTKVDTQYF.

This clone was seen at least ten times. This chain links TRBV12-3 or TRBV12-4 with TRBJ1-2; the D is unclear. The CDR3 is 11 amino acids. Here the CDR3 DNA reads TGTGCTTCGGGAACTAACTATGGCTACACCTTC. This sequence encodes CASGTNYGYTF.

Note on this clone: The sample carries other DNA sequences with the same CDR3. The chain recombines TRBV5-1 with TRBJ2-3; no clear D gene. This CDR3 contains 15 residues. CDR1 is SGHRS and CDR2 is YFSETQ in the germline V gene. V shed 0 bases and J shed 0 bases, with 8 bases lying between them. This CDR3 is CASSLDVTSTDTQYF. The CDR3 DNA is TGCGCCAGCAGCTTGGACGTCACTAGCACAGATACGCAGTATTTT.

The V and J genes are TRBV18 and TRBJ2-7; 8 nucleotides align to TRBD1. V trimming: 2 bases; J trimming: 4 bases; junction bases outside the gene matches: 4. The CDR3 covers 14 residues. Germline V gene sequence: CDR1 KGHSH, CDR2 LQKENI. CDR3 sequence (DNA): TGTGCCAGCTCACCAAAGACAGGGGAGTACGAGCAGTACTTC. Its translation is CASSPKTGEYEQYF.